The clone carrying this T cell receptor (beta chain) was seen a single time. The target antigen is unknown. Between the trimmed V and J ends, which lost 0 bases and 1 base, there was a span of 15 bases. This CDR3 region has 17 residues. Germline V CDR1 and CDR2: SGDLS, YYNGEE. Sequencing was performed with immunoSEQ multiplex PCR; in TCRdb, only in-frame clones are kept and a portion is missing. The profile shows 95,000 to 150,000 clones, over 65% of them singletons. This sample is part of a study of identifying expanded T cells in peripheral blood. Study findings and constraints: Across healthy donors, higher total template counts meant significantly greater roughly two-week count variance.

The sequence derives from a person aged 18 to 75 in good health. The material sequenced was blood. The chain joins TRBV9 to TRBJ2-3, with a weak D call TRBD2 (7 bases). CDR3 residues: CASSVVGGALGTDTQYF. The DNA for the CDR3 is TGTGCCAGCAGCGTAGTAGGGGGGGCCTTGGGCACAGATACGCAGTATTTT.